These 3 T cell receptor beta chains originate from one sample sequenced in a study of cytomegalovirus exposure and HLA in healthy donors. Primers for the PCR totalled 60 Vbeta and 13 Jbeta. Measured with immunoSEQ multiplex PCR; TCRdb has only the in-frame clones, and not every one. Of about 200,000 clones in the sample, around 90% were seen once. Specimen: PBMCs. These TCRs come from a boy aged 2 to 10 in good health and CMV-seronegative.

The gene calls are TRBV27 and TRBJ2-6; unclear D gene. The CDR3 sequence is 13 residues long. V lost 7 bases, J lost 1 base, and 5 bases lay in between. Germline V gene sequence: CDR1 MNHEY, CDR2 SMNVEV (reference sequence). The CDR3 sequence is CASTPSGANVLTF. The CDR3 nucleotides are TGTGCCAGCACTCCTTCTGGGGCCAACGTCCTGACTTTC.

This clone has just one count. The chain employs TRBV19 and TRBJ1-1, with 8 bases matching TRBD1. The CDR3 totals 14 residues. V lost 3 bases, J lost 11 bases, and 11 bases stayed unmatched. Germline lookup yields CDR1 LNHDA and CDR2 SQIVND (reference sequence). CDR3: CASSMEAGGKGAFF. The DNA of the CDR3 is TGTGCCAGTAGTATGGAGGCAGGGGGCAAAGGGGCTTTCTTT.

The chain links TRBV7-9 to TRBJ2-3; 7 bases match TRBD2. CDR1 and CDR2 from the germline V gene are SEHNR and FQNEAQ (reference sequence). The V segment lost 4 bases and the J segment 2 bases; nucleotides outside the gene matches: 6. The length of the CDR3 is 15 residues. The chain's CDR3 is CASSWGTIFTDTQYF. The CDR3 nucleotides are TGTGCCAGCAGCTGGGGGACTATTTTCACAGATACGCAGTATTTT.